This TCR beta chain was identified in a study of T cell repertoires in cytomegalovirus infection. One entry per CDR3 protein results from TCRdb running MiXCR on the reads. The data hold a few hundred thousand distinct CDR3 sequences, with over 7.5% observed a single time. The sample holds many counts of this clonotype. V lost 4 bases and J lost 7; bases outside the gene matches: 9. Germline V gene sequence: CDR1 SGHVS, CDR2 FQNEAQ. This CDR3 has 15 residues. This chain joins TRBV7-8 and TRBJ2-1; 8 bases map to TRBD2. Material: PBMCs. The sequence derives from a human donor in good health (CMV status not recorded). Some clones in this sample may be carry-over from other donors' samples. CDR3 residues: CASSSLPGGPNEQFF. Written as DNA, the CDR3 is TGTGCCAGCAGCTCGCTCCCGGGGGGGCCGAATGAGCAGTTCTTC.